A selection of T cell receptor beta chains follows, all from one sample in a study of memory CD4+ T cells and cytomegalovirus serostatus. Method: immunoSEQ multiplex PCR; TCRdb's copy keeps in-frame clones and lacks some. The sample contains some 60,000 clones, about 81% of which appear only once. Specimen: memory CD4+ T cells from blood. These receptors were collected from an adult in good health and CMV-seronegative. Each CDR3 is given with its conserved first and last residue. D genes are given only for firm matches. A clone size is listed for some rows: how often the clone was seen (once, few, many), or a class if it is expanded.

J gene: TRBJ1-5; D gene: TRBD1; V gene: TRBV19; clone size: -; CDR3 protein: CASSIPKTGRFQPQHF; CDR3 DNA: TGTGCCAGTAGTATTCCTAAGACAGGGAGGTTTCAGCCCCAGCATTTT
J gene: TRBJ1-5; D gene: -; V gene: TRBV7-9; clone size: once; CDR3 protein: CASSLRGSNQPQHF; CDR3 DNA: TGTGCCAGCAGCTTAAGAGGGAGCAATCAGCCCCAGCATTTT
J gene: TRBJ2-1; D gene: TRBD2; V gene: TRBV18; clone size: few; CDR3 protein: CASSPGAGYEQFF; CDR3 DNA: TGTGCCAGCTCACCAGGAGCGGGATATGAGCAGTTCTTC
J gene: TRBJ1-5; D gene: -; V gene: TRBV5-6; clone size: -; CDR3 protein: CASSGVNQPQHF; CDR3 DNA: TGTGCCAGCTCGGGGGTAAATCAGCCCCAGCATTTT
J gene: TRBJ1-2; D gene: -; V gene: TRBV6-1; clone size: -; CDR3 protein: CASRKAGGRRYGYTF; CDR3 DNA: TGTGCCAGCCGTAAAGCTGGGGGGCGACGATATGGCTACACCTTC
J gene: TRBJ1-2; D gene: -; V gene: TRBV28; clone size: -; CDR3 protein: CASSGGGLNYGYTF; CDR3 DNA: TGTGCCAGCAGTGGGGGGGGTCTTAACTATGGCTACACCTTC
J gene: TRBJ2-1; D gene: TRBD1; V gene: TRBV19; clone size: -; CDR3 protein: CASSLQGVGEQFF; CDR3 DNA: TGTGCCAGTAGTCTCCAGGGGGTGGGTGAGCAGTTCTTC
J gene: TRBJ1-5; D gene: TRBD1; V gene: TRBV18; clone size: -; CDR3 protein: CASSPPGQGVNQPQHF; CDR3 DNA: TGTGCCAGCTCACCACCGGGACAGGGAGTGAATCAGCCCCAGCATTTT
J gene: TRBJ1-1; D gene: TRBD1; V gene: TRBV11-1; clone size: -; CDR3 protein: CASRPNRGKTEAFF; CDR3 DNA: TGTGCCAGCAGACCGAACAGGGGAAAAACTGAAGCTTTCTTT
J gene: TRBJ2-1; D gene: TRBD1; V gene: TRBV5-1; clone size: few; CDR3 protein: CASSLQGASNEQFF; CDR3 DNA: TGCGCCAGCAGCTTACAGGGGGCTAGCAATGAGCAGTTCTTC
J gene: TRBJ2-3; D gene: TRBD2; V gene: TRBV28; clone size: -; CDR3 protein: CASSLMTSGSLEVEGDTQYF; CDR3 DNA: TGTGCCAGCAGTTTAATGACTAGCGGGAGTCTGGAGGTTGAGGGGGATACGCAGTATTTT
J gene: TRBJ2-7; D gene: TRBD1; V gene: TRBV28; clone size: -; CDR3 protein: CASDRGSSSEQYF; CDR3 DNA: TGTGCCAGCGACAGGGGCAGTTCGTCGGAGCAGTACTTC
J gene: TRBJ2-4; D gene: -; V gene: TRBV12-5; clone size: -; CDR3 protein: CATYAGRLAKNIQYF; CDR3 DNA: TGTGCTACCTATGCAGGGCGGCTAGCCAAAAACATTCAGTACTTC
J gene: TRBJ2-2; D gene: -; V gene: TRBV7-3; clone size: -; CDR3 protein: CASSLTSGSNTGELFF; CDR3 DNA: TGTGCCAGCAGCTTAACTAGCGGATCGAACACCGGGGAGCTGTTTTTT
J gene: TRBJ2-5; D gene: -; V gene: TRBV7-2; clone size: once; CDR3 protein: CASSDGHPPVSQYF; CDR3 DNA: TGTGCCAGCAGCGATGGACACCCCCCTGTGTCCCAGTACTTC
J gene: TRBJ2-7; D gene: -; V gene: TRBV19; clone size: -; CDR3 protein: CASSRQTSSYEQYF; CDR3 DNA: TGTGCCAGTAGTAGGCAGACCAGCTCCTACGAGCAGTACTTC
J gene: TRBJ2-6; D gene: -; V gene: TRBV4-3; clone size: -; CDR3 protein: CASSQTRFSGANVLTF; CDR3 DNA: TGCGCCAGCAGCCAAACACGGTTCTCGGGGGCCAACGTCCTGACTTTC
J gene: TRBJ1-2; D gene: -; V gene: TRBV27; clone size: -; CDR3 protein: CASSLYTTGDGYTF; CDR3 DNA: TGTGCCAGCAGTTTGTACACTACTGGGGATGGCTACACCTTT
J gene: TRBJ2-7; D gene: -; V gene: TRBV27; clone size: -; CDR3 protein: CASAKRTAHYEQYF; CDR3 DNA: TGTGCCAGTGCGAAAAGGACAGCCCACTACGAGCAGTACTTC
J gene: TRBJ1-5; D gene: -; V gene: TRBV19; clone size: -; CDR3 protein: CASSPQQGNQPQHF; CDR3 DNA: TGTGCCAGTAGTCCTCAGCAGGGCAATCAGCCCCAGCATTTT
J gene: TRBJ2-5; D gene: -; V gene: TRBV6-1; clone size: once; CDR3 protein: CASSLDKGIAAQYF; CDR3 DNA: TGTGCCAGCAGCCTCGACAAGGGGATCGCGGCCCAGTACTTC
J gene: TRBJ2-6; D gene: -; V gene: TRBV29-1; clone size: -; CDR3 protein: CSVDSSGANVLTF; CDR3 DNA: TGCAGCGTAGACAGCTCTGGGGCCAACGTCCTGACTTTC
J gene: TRBJ2-1; D gene: TRBD2; V gene: TRBV10-3; clone size: few; CDR3 protein: CATPGRTSGRNEQFF; CDR3 DNA: TGTGCCACGCCTGGCCGGACTAGCGGGAGGAATGAGCAGTTCTTC
J gene: TRBJ2-7; D gene: TRBD1; V gene: TRBV7-3; clone size: -; CDR3 protein: CASSKQGGGAYEQYF; CDR3 DNA: TGTGCCAGCAGCAAACAGGGGGGAGGAGCCTACGAGCAGTACTTC
J gene: TRBJ2-7; D gene: TRBD2; V gene: TRBV4-1; clone size: once; CDR3 protein: CASSRKTSGSSYEQYF; CDR3 DNA: TGCGCCAGCAGCCGGAAGACTAGCGGGAGCTCCTACGAGCAGTACTTC
J gene: TRBJ2-5; D gene: -; V gene: TRBV19; clone size: -; CDR3 protein: CASSIAGGEQETQYF; CDR3 DNA: TGTGCCAGTAGTATAGCGGGCGGGGAACAAGAGACCCAGTACTTC
J gene: TRBJ1-2; D gene: -; V gene: TRBV19; clone size: -; CDR3 protein: CASIGGQRDGYTF; CDR3 DNA: TGTGCCAGTATAGGCGGACAGCGGGATGGCTACACCTTC
J gene: TRBJ2-6; D gene: -; V gene: TRBV19; clone size: -; CDR3 protein: CASSPSRSGANVLTF; CDR3 DNA: TGTGCCAGTAGCCCGTCCCGCTCTGGGGCCAACGTCCTGACTTTC
J gene: TRBJ2-1; D gene: -; V gene: TRBV11-1; clone size: -; CDR3 protein: CASSLGERASQFF; CDR3 DNA: TGTGCCAGCAGCCTGGGGGAGCGGGCTTCGCAGTTCTTC
J gene: TRBJ1-3; D gene: -; V gene: TRBV28; clone size: -; CDR3 protein: CASSTQSSSGNTIYF; CDR3 DNA: TGTGCCAGCAGCACACAGTCGAGCTCTGGAAACACCATATATTTT
J gene: TRBJ2-2; D gene: -; V gene: TRBV27; clone size: -; CDR3 protein: CASRTGWGAGELFF; CDR3 DNA: TGTGCCAGCAGGACAGGGTGGGGGGCCGGGGAGCTGTTTTTT
J gene: TRBJ1-1; D gene: -; V gene: TRBV30; clone size: once; CDR3 protein: CAWSVSGLDTEAFF; CDR3 DNA: TGTGCCTGGAGTGTCTCGGGTTTAGACACTGAAGCTTTCTTT
J gene: TRBJ1-1; D gene: -; V gene: TRBV5-4; clone size: -; CDR3 protein: CASSSPIEMNTEAFF; CDR3 DNA: TGTGCCAGCAGTTCCCCGATTGAAATGAACACTGAAGCTTTCTTT
J gene: TRBJ1-5; D gene: -; V gene: TRBV6-5; clone size: -; CDR3 protein: CASRSRQGHQPQHF; CDR3 DNA: TGTGCCAGCAGGAGTCGGCAGGGGCATCAGCCCCAGCATTTT
J gene: TRBJ2-3; D gene: -; V gene: TRBV2; clone size: -; CDR3 protein: CASSVGGALDTQYF; CDR3 DNA: TGTGCCAGCAGTGTTGGGGGGGCATTAGATACGCAGTATTTT
J gene: TRBJ1-3; D gene: -; V gene: TRBV28; clone size: few; CDR3 protein: CASMGVGSLNGNTIYF; CDR3 DNA: TGTGCCAGCATGGGGGTGGGTTCCCTTAATGGAAACACCATATATTTT
J gene: TRBJ2-7; D gene: -; V gene: TRBV11-2; clone size: few; CDR3 protein: CASRRGTGNYEQYF; CDR3 DNA: TGTGCCAGCAGGCGAGGGACGGGGAATTACGAGCAGTACTTC
J gene: TRBJ1-5; D gene: TRBD1; V gene: TRBV2; clone size: -; CDR3 protein: CASRDRISNQPQHF; CDR3 DNA: TGTGCCAGTAGGGACAGAATTAGCAATCAGCCCCAGCATTTT
J gene: TRBJ1-4; D gene: TRBD1; V gene: TRBV15; clone size: once; CDR3 protein: CATSRPGQSGEKLFF; CDR3 DNA: TGTGCCACCAGCAGGCCGGGACAGTCAGGCGAAAAACTGTTTTTT
J gene: TRBJ2-7; D gene: -; V gene: TRBV6-1; clone size: -; CDR3 protein: CASSVERGSYEQYF; CDR3 DNA: TGTGCCAGCAGTGTCGAAAGGGGGTCCTACGAGCAGTACTTC
J gene: TRBJ2-5; D gene: TRBD1; V gene: TRBV7-8; clone size: -; CDR3 protein: CASTETGDRETQYF; CDR3 DNA: TGTGCCAGCACCGAGACAGGGGATCGTGAGACCCAGTACTTC
J gene: TRBJ2-7; D gene: -; V gene: TRBV2; clone size: -; CDR3 protein: CASRRGKPDGEQYF; CDR3 DNA: TGTGCCAGCAGGAGGGGGAAGCCCGACGGCGAGCAGTACTTC
J gene: TRBJ2-7; D gene: -; V gene: TRBV10-2; clone size: -; CDR3 protein: CASRDISVYEQYF; CDR3 DNA: TGCGCCAGCAGGGATATTAGCGTCTACGAGCAGTACTTC
J gene: TRBJ2-7; D gene: TRBD2; V gene: TRBV7-8; clone size: -; CDR3 protein: CASRAGVSSYEQYF; CDR3 DNA: TGTGCCAGCAGGGCGGGGGTGAGCTCCTACGAGCAGTACTTC
J gene: TRBJ2-5; D gene: -; V gene: TRBV11-1; clone size: medium-sized; CDR3 protein: CASSLDTGSQETQYF; CDR3 DNA: TGTGCCAGCAGCTTGGACACAGGGAGCCAAGAGACCCAGTACTTC
J gene: TRBJ1-5; D gene: -; V gene: TRBV9; clone size: -; CDR3 protein: CASSAGGVSNQPQHF; CDR3 DNA: TGTGCCAGCAGCGCGGGGGGGGTAAGCAATCAGCCCCAGCATTTT